Presented here are 21 T cell receptor beta chains from one specimen sequenced in a study of radiotherapy plus CTLA-4 blockade in lung cancer. Sequencing was performed with immunoSEQ multiplex PCR; in TCRdb, only in-frame clones are kept and a portion is missing. The profile shows tens of thousands of clones, about 74% of them singletons. Sequenced material: peripheral blood, taken from a patient treated with radiotherapy plus ipilimumab. Receptors were obtained from a human donor with non-small cell lung cancer who had stable disease on radiotherapy plus ipilimumab.

A few counts support this clone. J is TRBJ1-2 and V is TRBV28, with D possibly TRBD1 on 6 matching bases. CDR1 is MDHEN and CDR2 is SYDVKM in the germline V gene. V shed 2 bases and J shed 8 bases, with 15 bases lying between them. This CDR3 has 14 residues. The CDR3 nucleotides are TGTGCCAGCAGTTTAGTCGCAGGGGTTGGCGGCTACACCTTC. The encoded protein is CASSLVAGVGGYTF.

The chain couples TRBV29-1 to TRBJ2-1, with D uncertain. The germline CDR1 and CDR2 sequences are SQVTM and ANQGSEA. This CDR3 is 13 amino acids long. V gave up 7 bases and J gave up 2 bases, with 12 bases separating them. The CDR3 loop is CSASSTAYNEQFF. CDR3 nucleotides: TGCAGCGCCAGTAGCACCGCCTACAATGAGCAGTTCTTC.

This rearrangement joins TRBV6-5 to TRBJ2-4; a possible D gene is TRBD1 (6 bases). Trimming pared 6 bases from V and 3 bases from J, leaving 15 bases between. Germline V gives CDR1 MNHEY, CDR2 SVGAGI. The CDR3 loop spans 15 amino acids. This chain's CDR3 is CASRGTGSGKNIQYF. The CDR3 DNA reads TGTGCCAGCAGGGGCACAGGGTCCGGCAAAAACATTCAGTACTTC.

The chain combines TRBV7-8 with TRBJ1-6; 7 positions match TRBD1. This CDR3 has 14 amino acids. The V gene end was trimmed by 5 bases and the J gene end by 7 bases; junction bases not matched to a gene: 5. The germline CDR1 and CDR2 sequences are SGHVS and FQNEAQ. CDR3 nucleotides: TGTGCCAGCAGCCGCGTGGACAGGAATTCACCCCTCCACTTT. It encodes CASSRVDRNSPLHF.

The chain recombines TRBV11-3 with TRBJ1-2; D perhaps matches TRBD1 (5 bases). Germline CDR1 SGHNT, CDR2 YENEEA. CDR3 length equals 13 residues. V lost 1 base and J lost 6, with 9 bases in between. The CDR3, as DNA: TGTGCCAGCAGCTTAGGGGGCAGAGATGGCTACACCTTC. Protein: CASSLGGRDGYTF. The whole variable domain, filled in from reference TRBV11-3 and TRBJ1-2, reads EAGVVQSPRYKIIEKKQPVAFWCNPISGHNTLYWYLQNLGQGPELLIRYENEEAVDDSQLPKDRFSAERLKGVDSTLKIQPAELGDSAVYLCASSLGGRDGYTFGSGTRLTVV.

This rearrangement joins TRBV11-3 to TRBJ1-1; the match to TRBD1 covers 8 bases. The CDR3 runs 12 residues. The germline CDR1 and CDR2 sequences are SGHNT and YENEEA. V lost 0 bases, J lost 10 bases, and 1 base stayed unmatched. CDR3 in DNA: TGTGCCAGCAGCTTAGAGGGGACAGGAGCTTTCTTT. Protein: CASSLEGTGAFF.

The V call is TRBV2, the J call TRBJ1-1, with 8 bases matching TRBD1. The CDR3 loop spans 13 amino acids. Unmatched junction bases numbered 6, after V lost 8 bases and J lost 4 bases. The germline V gene encodes CDR1 SNHLY and CDR2 FYNNEI. The CDR3: CASGGQGVTEAFF. The CDR3 DNA reads as TGTGCCAGCGGCGGACAGGGCGTCACTGAAGCTTTCTTT.

In this sample, this clone turned up a few times. The chain is built from TRBV5-1 and TRBJ1-4, with a tentative D call TRBD1 (5 bases). Germline CDR1 reads SGHRS; CDR2 reads YFSETQ. This CDR3 is 17 amino acids long. V lost 4 bases and J lost 8, with 24 bases in between. This CDR3 is CASSPGGTTARNEKLFF. As DNA, the CDR3 is TGCGCCAGCAGCCCCGGTGGGACTACGGCTAGGAACGAAAAACTGTTTTTT.

This clone was observed a handful of times. The gene calls are TRBV19 and TRBJ1-2; 11 nucleotides agree with TRBD1. The length of the CDR3 is 14 residues. Germline V gene data show CDR1 as LNHDA and CDR2 as SQIVND (reference sequence). V trimming: 5 bases; J trimming: 7 bases; junction bases outside the gene matches: 6. The CDR3 sequence: CASSVDRGQGGYTF. For the CDR3, the DNA is TGTGCCAGTAGTGTGGACAGGGGGCAAGGTGGCTACACCTTC.

This chain uses TRBV6-1 with TRBJ2-7; 7 nucleotides align to TRBD1. Germline CDR1 reads MNHNS; CDR2 reads SASEGT. The CDR3 totals 15 residues. The junction had 11 bases not matched to a gene; V was cut back by 7 bases and J by 2 bases. The CDR3 nucleotides are TGTGCCAGCATCTCACAGGGGATTGGGGCCTACGAGCAGTACTTC. It specifies CASISQGIGAYEQYF.

This sequence joins TRBV7-2 and TRBJ2-1; 11 bases match TRBD2. Per germline, CDR1 SGHTA and CDR2 FQGNSA. V shed 6 bases and J 9 bases; nucleotides not matched to a gene: 7. The CDR3 totals 14 residues. The CDR3 nucleotides read TGTGCCAGCAGACCGACTAGCGGGGTGGGTGAGCAGTTCTTC. Translating it yields CASRPTSGVGEQFF.

The chain recombines TRBV9 with TRBJ1-2; no firm D call. CDR3 length: 14 amino acids. V was shortened by 3 bases and J by 2 bases, with 11 bases between the two germline ends. Germline loops: CDR1 SGDLS, CDR2 YYNGEE. The CDR3 sequence: CASSDGEVNYGYTF. In DNA, the CDR3 is TGTGCCAGCAGCGATGGAGAAGTCAACTATGGCTACACCTTC.

The chain employs TRBV21-1 and TRBJ1-2; the tabulated D call, TRBD1, remains unverified against the DNA. TRBV21-1 is designated a pseudogene. The CDR3 length is 14 residues. CDR3 coding DNA: TGTGCCAGCAGCAGGGCCAGGGGGCGATATGGCTACACCTTC. It encodes CASSRARGRYGYTF.

The V and J genes are TRBV25-1 and TRBJ1-1, with TRBD1 identical over 8 bases. CDR1 is MGHDK, CDR2 SYGVNS, per germline. This CDR3 spans 14 amino acids. J lost 1 base, V lost 6 bases, and 4 bases had no gene match. This CDR3 reads CASSRTGPNTEAFF. The CDR3 DNA sequence: TGTGCCAGCAGCCGGACAGGGCCGAACACTGAAGCTTTCTTT.

The rearrangement joins TRBV10-3 to TRBJ1-2; D might be TRBD1 (5 bases). Germline V gene sequence: CDR1 ENHRY, CDR2 SYGVKD. The CDR3 has 13 residues. Trimming removed 7 bases at V and 0 bases at J, with 9 bases between. CDR3 sequence (DNA): TGTGCCATCACCAGGGAAGCTAACTATGGCTACACCTTC. It is translated as CAITREANYGYTF.

The gene calls are TRBV7-8 and TRBJ2-2; D not resolved. Germline-derived CDR1 and CDR2 are SGHVS and FQNEAQ. Trimming took 5 bases from V and 7 from J, leaving 5 bases between them. The CDR3 is 11 amino acids. This CDR3 reads CASSIGGELFF. The CDR3 DNA reads as TGTGCCAGCAGCATCGGCGGGGAGCTGTTTTTT.

The chain links TRBV15 to TRBJ2-7; TRBD1 matches at 9 bases. From germline, CDR1 is LNHNV and CDR2 YYDKDF (reference sequence). The CDR3 length is 15 residues. With V trimmed by 1 base and J by 3 bases, 4 bases remained unmatched. In DNA, the CDR3 is TGTGCCACCAGCAGAGGGGGGACAGGGATCTACGAGCAGTACTTC. Translating gives CATSRGGTGIYEQYF.

The chain couples TRBV10-3 to TRBJ1-6; D is perhaps TRBD1 (6 bases). Trimming removed 3 bases at V and 4 bases at J, with 10 bases between. CDR3 length: 15 residues. Germline V gene data show CDR1 as ENHRY and CDR2 as SYGVKD. CDR3 loop: CAISDETGYNSPLHF. DNA of the CDR3: TGTGCCATCAGTGATGAAACAGGGTATAATTCACCCCTCCACTTT.

This chain connects TRBV7-2 to TRBJ2-7, with D maybe TRBD1 (6 bases). The V end was cut by 5 bases, the J end by 4 bases, with 18 bases between. CDR1 and CDR2 from the germline V gene are SGHTA and FQGNSA. This CDR3 spans 15 amino acids. In DNA, the CDR3 is TGTGCCAGCAGCCCTAGAGGCAGGGGTCAATACGAGCAGTACTTC. Translation gives CASSPRGRGQYEQYF.

The table lists this clone with a few counts. CDR3 residues: CSVSHGQGFTDTQYF. CDR3 coding DNA: TGCAGCGTTTCCCACGGACAGGGGTTCACAGATACGCAGTATTTT. The chain carries TRBV29-1 and TRBJ2-3, with TRBD1 matching 9 bases. V shed 5 bases, J shed 2 bases, and the junction held 8 bases outside the gene matches. Per the germline V gene, CDR1 is SQVTM and CDR2 is ANQGSEA. The CDR3 runs to 15 residues.

The sample holds a few counts of this clone. The chain uses TRBV7-9 and TRBJ1-1, with D perhaps TRBD1 (5 bases). Trimming took off 5 bases at V and 1 base at J, with 11 bases between the two ends. This CDR3 is 14 amino acids long. Germline V gene data show CDR1 as SEHNR and CDR2 as FQNEAQ (reference sequence). This CDR3 reads CASSPGGSNTEAFF. In DNA, the CDR3 is TGTGCCAGCAGCCCCGGGGGATCGAACACTGAAGCTTTCTTT.